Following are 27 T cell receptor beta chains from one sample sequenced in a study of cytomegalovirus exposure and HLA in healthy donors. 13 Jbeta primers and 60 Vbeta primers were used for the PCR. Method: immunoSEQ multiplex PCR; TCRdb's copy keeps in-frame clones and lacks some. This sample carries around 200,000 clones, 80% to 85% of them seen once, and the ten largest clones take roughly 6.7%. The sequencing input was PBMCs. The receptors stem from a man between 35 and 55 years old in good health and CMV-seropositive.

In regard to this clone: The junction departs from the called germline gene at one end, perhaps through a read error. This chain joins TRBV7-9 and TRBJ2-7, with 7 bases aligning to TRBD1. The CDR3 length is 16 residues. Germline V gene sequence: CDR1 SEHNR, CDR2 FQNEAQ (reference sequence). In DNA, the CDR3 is TGTTCCAGCAGCTTTTTAAACCGGGACAGAACCTACGAGCAGTACTTC. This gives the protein CSSSFLNRDRTYEQYF.

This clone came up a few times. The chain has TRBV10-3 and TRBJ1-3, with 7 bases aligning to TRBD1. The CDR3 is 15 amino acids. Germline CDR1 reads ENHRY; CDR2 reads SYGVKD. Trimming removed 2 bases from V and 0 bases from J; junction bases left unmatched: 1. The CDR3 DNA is TGTGCCATCAGTGAGCGACAGGGCTCTGGAAACACCATATATTTT. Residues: CAISERQGSGNTIYF.

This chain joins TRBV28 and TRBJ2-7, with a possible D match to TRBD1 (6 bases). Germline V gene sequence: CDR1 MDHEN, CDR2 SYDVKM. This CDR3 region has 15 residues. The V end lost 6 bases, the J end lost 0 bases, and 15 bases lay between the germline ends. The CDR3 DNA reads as TGTGCCAGCAGGGAAACTACAGGGCCCTCCTACGAGCAGTACTTC. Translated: CASRETTGPSYEQYF.

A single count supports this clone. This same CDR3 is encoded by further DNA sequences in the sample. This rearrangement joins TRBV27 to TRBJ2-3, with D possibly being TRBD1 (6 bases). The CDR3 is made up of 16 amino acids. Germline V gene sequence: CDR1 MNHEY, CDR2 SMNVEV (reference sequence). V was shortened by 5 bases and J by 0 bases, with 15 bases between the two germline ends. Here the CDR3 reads CASSLLQGRSTDTQYF. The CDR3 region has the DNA TGTGCCAGCAGTCTACTACAGGGACGTAGCACAGATACGCAGTATTTT.

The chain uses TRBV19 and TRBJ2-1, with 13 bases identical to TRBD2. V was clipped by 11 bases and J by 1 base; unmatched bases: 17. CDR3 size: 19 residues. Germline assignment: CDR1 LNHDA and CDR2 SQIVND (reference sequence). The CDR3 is CAASSIGLAGALSYNEQFF. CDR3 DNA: TGTGCCGCCAGTAGTATCGGACTAGCGGGGGCGCTTTCCTACAATGAGCAGTTCTTC.

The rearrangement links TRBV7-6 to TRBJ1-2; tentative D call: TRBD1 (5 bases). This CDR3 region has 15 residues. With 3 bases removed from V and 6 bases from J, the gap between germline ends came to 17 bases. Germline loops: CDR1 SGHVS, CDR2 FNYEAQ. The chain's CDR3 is CASSFSPSGANGYTF. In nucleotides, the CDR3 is TGTGCCAGCAGCTTCAGCCCAAGCGGGGCTAATGGCTACACCTTC.

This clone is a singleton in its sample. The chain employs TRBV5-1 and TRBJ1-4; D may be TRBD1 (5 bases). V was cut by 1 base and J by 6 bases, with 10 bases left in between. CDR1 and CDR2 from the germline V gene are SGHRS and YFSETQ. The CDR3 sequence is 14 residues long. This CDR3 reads CASSLQPQDEKLFF. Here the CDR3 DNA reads TGCGCCAGCAGCTTGCAGCCACAGGATGAAAAACTGTTTTTT.

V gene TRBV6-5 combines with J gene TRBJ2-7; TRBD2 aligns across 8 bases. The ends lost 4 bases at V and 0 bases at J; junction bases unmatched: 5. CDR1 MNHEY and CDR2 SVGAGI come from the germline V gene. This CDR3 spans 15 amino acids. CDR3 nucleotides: TGTGCCAGCAGTTTCGGGCGGGGGGTCTCCTACGAGCAGTACTTC. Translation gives CASSFGRGVSYEQYF.

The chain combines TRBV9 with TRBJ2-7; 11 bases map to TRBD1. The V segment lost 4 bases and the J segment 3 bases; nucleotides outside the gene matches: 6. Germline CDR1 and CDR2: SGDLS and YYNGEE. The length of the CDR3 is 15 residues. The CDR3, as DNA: TGTGCCAGCAGCCCCGGGACAGGGGGGTACTACGAGCAGTACTTC. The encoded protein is CASSPGTGGYYEQYF.

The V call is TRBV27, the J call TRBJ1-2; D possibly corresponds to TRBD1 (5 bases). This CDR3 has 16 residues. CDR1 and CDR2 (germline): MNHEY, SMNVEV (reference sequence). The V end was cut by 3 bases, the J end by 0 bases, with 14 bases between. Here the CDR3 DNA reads TGTGCCAGCAGTTTCCGGGGGGGAAGTTCTAACTATGGCTACACCTTC. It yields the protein CASSFRGGSSNYGYTF.

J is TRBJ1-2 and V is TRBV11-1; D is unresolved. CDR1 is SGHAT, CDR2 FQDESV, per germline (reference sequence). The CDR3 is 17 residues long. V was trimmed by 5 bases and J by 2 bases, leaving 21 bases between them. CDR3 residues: CASSPRADISRNYGYTF. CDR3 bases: TGTGCCAGCAGCCCGAGGGCAGATATTTCCCGAAACTATGGCTACACCTTC.

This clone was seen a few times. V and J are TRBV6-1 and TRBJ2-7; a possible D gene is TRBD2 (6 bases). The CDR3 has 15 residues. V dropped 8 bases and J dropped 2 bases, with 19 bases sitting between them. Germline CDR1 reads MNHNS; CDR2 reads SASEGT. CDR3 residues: CASLETSGVPYEQYF. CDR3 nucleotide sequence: TGTGCCAGCCTTGAGACTAGTGGGGTACCCTACGAGCAGTACTTC.

CDR3 sequence reads: CAWSKGAYGYTF. The CDR3 DNA reads as TGTGCCTGGAGTAAAGGGGCCTATGGCTACACCTTC. The chain is built from TRBV30 and TRBJ1-2; possibly TRBD1 for D (5 bases). Germline CDR1 reads GTSNPN; CDR2 reads SVGIG (reference sequence). Trimming shortened V by 2 bases and J by 4 bases, and 8 bases separated the two germline ends. CDR3 length equals 12 residues. The full variable domain, in which reference TRBV30 and TRBJ1-2 provide the parts outside the CDR3, is SQTIHQWPATLVQPVGSPLSLECTVEGTSNPNLYWYRQAAGRGLQLLFYSVGIGQISSEVPQNLSASRPQDRQFILSSKKLLLSDSGFYLCAWSKGAYGYTFGSGTRLTVV.

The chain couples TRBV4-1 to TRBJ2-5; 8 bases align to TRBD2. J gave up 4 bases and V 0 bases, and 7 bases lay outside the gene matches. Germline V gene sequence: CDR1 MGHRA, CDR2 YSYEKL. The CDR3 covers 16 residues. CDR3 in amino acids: CASSQDRGGAGETQYF. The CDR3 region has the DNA TGCGCCAGCAGCCAAGATCGGGGGGGGGCGGGAGAGACCCAGTACTTC.

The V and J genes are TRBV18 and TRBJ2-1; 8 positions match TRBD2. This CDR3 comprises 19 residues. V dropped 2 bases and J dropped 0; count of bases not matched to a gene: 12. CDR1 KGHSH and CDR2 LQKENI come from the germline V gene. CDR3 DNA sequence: TGTGCCAGCTCACCATTTAACCAGTTCGGGACTAGCTCCTACAATGAGCAGTTCTTC. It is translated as CASSPFNQFGTSSYNEQFF.

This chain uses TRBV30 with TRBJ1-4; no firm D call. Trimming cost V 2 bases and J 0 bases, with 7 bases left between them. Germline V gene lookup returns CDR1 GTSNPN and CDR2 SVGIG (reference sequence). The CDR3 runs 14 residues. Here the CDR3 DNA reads TGTGCCTGGAGTTTATCCGCAACTAATGAAAAACTGTTTTTT. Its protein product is CAWSLSATNEKLFF.

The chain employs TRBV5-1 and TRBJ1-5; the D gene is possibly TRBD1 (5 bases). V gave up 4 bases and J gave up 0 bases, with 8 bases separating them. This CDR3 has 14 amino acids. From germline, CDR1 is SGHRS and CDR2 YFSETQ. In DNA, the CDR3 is TGCGCCAGCAGCCCAGGGCCTAGCAATCAGCCCCAGCATTTT. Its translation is CASSPGPSNQPQHF.

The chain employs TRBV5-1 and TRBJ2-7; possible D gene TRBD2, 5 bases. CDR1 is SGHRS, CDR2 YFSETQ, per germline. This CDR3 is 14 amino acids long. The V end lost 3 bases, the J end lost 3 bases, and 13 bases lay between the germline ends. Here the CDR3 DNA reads TGCGCCAGCAGCTCTAACGGCGGAGGCTACGAGCAGTACTTC. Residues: CASSSNGGGYEQYF.

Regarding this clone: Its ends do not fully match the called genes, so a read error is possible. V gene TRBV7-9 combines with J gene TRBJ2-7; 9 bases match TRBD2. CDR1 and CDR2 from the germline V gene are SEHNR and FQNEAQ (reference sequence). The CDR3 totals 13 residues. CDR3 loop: CSSSLGLAGEQYF. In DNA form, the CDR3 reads TGTTCCAGCAGCTTAGGCCTAGCGGGAGAGCAGTACTTC.

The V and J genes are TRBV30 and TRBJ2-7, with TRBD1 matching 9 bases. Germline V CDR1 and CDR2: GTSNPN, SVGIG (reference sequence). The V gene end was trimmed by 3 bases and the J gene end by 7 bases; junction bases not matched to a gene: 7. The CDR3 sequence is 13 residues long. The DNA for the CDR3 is TGTGCCTGGAGGAGGACAGGGGTCTGGGAGCAGTACTTC. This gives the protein CAWRRTGVWEQYF.

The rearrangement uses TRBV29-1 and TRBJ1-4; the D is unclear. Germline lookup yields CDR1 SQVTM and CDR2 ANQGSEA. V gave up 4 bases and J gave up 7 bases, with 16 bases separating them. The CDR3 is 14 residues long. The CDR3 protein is CSVGPRSNSEKLFF. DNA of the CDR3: TGCAGCGTTGGGCCGCGGAGTAACTCTGAAAAACTGTTTTTT. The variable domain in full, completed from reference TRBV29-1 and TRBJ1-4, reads SAVISQKPSRDICQRGTSLTIQCQVDSQVTMMFWYRQQPGQSLTLIATANQGSEATYESGFVIDKFPISRPNLTFSTLTVSNMSPEDSSIYLCSVGPRSNSEKLFFGSGTQLSVL.

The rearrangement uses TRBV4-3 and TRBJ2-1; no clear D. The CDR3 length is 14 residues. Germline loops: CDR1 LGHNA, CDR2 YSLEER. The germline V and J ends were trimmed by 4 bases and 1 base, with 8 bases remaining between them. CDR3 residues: CASSLDPSYNEQFF. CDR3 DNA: TGCGCCAGCAGCCTAGACCCGTCCTACAATGAGCAGTTCTTC.

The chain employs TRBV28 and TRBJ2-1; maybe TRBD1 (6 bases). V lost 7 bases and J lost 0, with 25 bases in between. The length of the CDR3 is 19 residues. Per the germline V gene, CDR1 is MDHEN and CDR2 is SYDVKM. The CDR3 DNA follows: TGTGCCAGCACTTCAGGGGCAGGGTCTCACCACTACTCCTACAATGAGCAGTTCTTC. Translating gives CASTSGAGSHHYSYNEQFF. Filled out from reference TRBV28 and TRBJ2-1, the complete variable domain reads DVKVTQSSRYLVKRTGEKVFLECVQDMDHENMFWYRQDPGLGLRLIYFSYDVKMKEKGDIPEGYSVSREKKERFSLILESASTNQTSMYLCASTSGAGSHHYSYNEQFFGPGTRLTVL.

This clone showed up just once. The CDR3 spells CSVVVGAGETQYF. CDR3 DNA sequence: TGCAGCGTTGTAGTTGGGGCGGGGGAGACCCAGTACTTC. The rearrangement uses TRBV29-1 and TRBJ2-5; perhaps TRBD2 as D (6 bases). The CDR3 consists of 13 residues. Germline CDR1 and CDR2: SQVTM and ANQGSEA. V lost 4 bases and J 5 bases, leaving 14 bases between the germline ends. Filled out from reference TRBV29-1 and TRBJ2-5, the complete variable domain reads SAVISQKPSRDICQRGTSLTIQCQVDSQVTMMFWYRQQPGQSLTLIATANQGSEATYESGFVIDKFPISRPNLTFSTLTVSNMSPEDSSIYLCSVVVGAGETQYFGPGTRLLVL.

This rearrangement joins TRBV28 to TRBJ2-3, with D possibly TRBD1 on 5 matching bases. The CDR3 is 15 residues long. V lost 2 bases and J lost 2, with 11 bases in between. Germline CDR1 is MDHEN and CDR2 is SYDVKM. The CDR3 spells CASSLRGSDTDTQYF. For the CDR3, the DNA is TGTGCCAGCAGTTTAAGGGGATCTGACACAGATACGCAGTATTTT.

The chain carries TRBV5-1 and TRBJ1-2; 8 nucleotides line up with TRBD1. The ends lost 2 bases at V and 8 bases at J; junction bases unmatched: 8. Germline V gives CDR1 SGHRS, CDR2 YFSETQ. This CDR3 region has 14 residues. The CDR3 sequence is CASSFGQGGGGYTF. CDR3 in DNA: TGCGCCAGCAGCTTCGGACAGGGAGGAGGCGGCTACACCTTC. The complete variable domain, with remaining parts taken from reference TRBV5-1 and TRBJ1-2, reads KAGVTQTPRYLIKTRGQQVTLSCSPISGHRSVSWYQQTPGQGLQFLFEYFSETQRNKGNFPGRFSGRQFSNSRSEMNVSTLELGDSALYLCASSFGQGGGGYTFGSGTRLTVV.

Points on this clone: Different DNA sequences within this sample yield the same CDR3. The DNA of the CDR3 is TGTGCCAGTAGCCTACTAGCGGGGGCGAGCACAGATACGCAGTATTTT. This codes for CASSLLAGASTDTQYF. The V gene is TRBV19, the J gene TRBJ2-3; 11 bases fit TRBD2. With 6 bases clipped from V and 0 bases from J, the junction kept 5 bases outside the gene matches. The CDR3 contains 16 residues. Germline-derived CDR1 and CDR2 are LNHDA and SQIVND (reference sequence).